This TCR beta chain was sequenced for a study of blood T cell repertoires in COVID-19. Study background: The United States, Italy and Spain supplied acute and convalescent COVID-19 samples.

The study assigned cohorts using participant-reported clinical history. Germline CDR1 and CDR2: PRHDT and FYEKMQ (reference sequence). The ends lost 7 bases at V and 4 bases at J; junction bases unmatched: 10. The CDR3 totals 15 residues. Authors' methods: The assay estimated nucleated cells by amplifying reference gene primers. Some clones are missing from TCRdb's copy, which holds only in-frame ones; the method was immunoSEQ multiplex PCR. Clone size and V and J calls were adopted from that table, with D and trimming inferred from the DNA. The data show 350,000 to 450,000 clones, more than 75% seen once.

This clonotype was sampled from a middle-aged man in a cohort exposed to, infected with or recovered from COVID-19 (not recorded which). This chain connects TRBV13 to TRBJ1-2; 9 nucleotides match TRBD1. The sequenced sample consisted of PBMCs or T cells enriched from blood (not recorded which). DNA of the CDR3: TGTGCCAGCAACCGAGGGGGACAGGGATTCTATGGCTACACCTTC. It specifies CASNRGGQGFYGYTF.